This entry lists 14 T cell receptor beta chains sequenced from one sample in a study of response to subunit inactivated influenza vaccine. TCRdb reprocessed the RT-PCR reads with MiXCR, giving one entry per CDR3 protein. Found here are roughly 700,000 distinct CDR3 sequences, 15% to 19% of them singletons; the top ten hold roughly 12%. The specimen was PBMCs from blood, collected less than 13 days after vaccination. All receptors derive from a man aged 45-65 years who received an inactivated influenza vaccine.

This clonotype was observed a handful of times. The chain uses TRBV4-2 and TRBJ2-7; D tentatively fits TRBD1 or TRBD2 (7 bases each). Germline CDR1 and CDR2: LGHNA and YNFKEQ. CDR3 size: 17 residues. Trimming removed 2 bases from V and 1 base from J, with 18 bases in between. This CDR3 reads CASSQPRGRGGSYEQYF. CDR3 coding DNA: TGTGCCAGCAGCCAACCCCGAGGCAGGGGGGGATCCTACGAGCAGTACTTC.

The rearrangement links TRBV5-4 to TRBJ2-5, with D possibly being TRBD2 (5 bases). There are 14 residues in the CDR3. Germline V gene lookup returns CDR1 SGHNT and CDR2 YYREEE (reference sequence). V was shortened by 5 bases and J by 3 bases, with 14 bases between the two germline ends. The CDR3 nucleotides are TGTGCCAGCAGTCCAAATCGGGGTAAAGAGACCCAGTACTTC. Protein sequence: CASSPNRGKETQYF.

The CDR3, as DNA: TGTGCCAGTAGTCCTGGGACAGGGTTTTTTCTAGATGAGCAGTTCTTC. Translation: CASSPGTGFFLDEQFF. V usage is TRBV19 and J usage is TRBJ2-1, with 9 bases aligning to TRBD1. CDR3 size: 16 residues. J lost 8 bases, V lost 5 bases, and 13 bases had no gene match. Looked up from germline, CDR1 is LNHDA and CDR2 is SQIVND (reference sequence).

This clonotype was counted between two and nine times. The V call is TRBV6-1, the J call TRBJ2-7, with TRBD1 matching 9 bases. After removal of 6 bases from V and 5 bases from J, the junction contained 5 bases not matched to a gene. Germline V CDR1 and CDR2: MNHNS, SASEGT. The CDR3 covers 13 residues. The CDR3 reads CASRDRGWNEQYF. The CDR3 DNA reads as TGTGCCAGCAGGGACAGGGGATGGAACGAGCAGTACTTC.

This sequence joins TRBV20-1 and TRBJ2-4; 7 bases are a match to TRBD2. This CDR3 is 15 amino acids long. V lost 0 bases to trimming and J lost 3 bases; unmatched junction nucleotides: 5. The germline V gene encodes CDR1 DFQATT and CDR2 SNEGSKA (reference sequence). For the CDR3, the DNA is TGCAGTGCTAGAGATCACGGGGGGTACAAAAACATTCAGTACTTC. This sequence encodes CSARDHGGYKNIQYF.

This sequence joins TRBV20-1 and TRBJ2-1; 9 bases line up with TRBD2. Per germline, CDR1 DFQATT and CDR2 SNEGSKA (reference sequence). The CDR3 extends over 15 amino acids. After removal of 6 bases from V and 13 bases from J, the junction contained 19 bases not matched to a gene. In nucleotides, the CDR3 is TGCAGTGCCCCTCAGCCCGTAGCGGGAGCAGTATCCCAGTTCTTC. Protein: CSAPQPVAGAVSQFF.

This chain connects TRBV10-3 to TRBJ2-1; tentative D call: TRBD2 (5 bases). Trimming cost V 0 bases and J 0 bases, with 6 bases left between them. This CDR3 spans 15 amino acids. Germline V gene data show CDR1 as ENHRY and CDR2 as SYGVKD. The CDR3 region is CAISESADSYNEQFF. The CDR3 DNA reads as TGTGCCATCAGTGAGTCAGCGGACTCCTACAATGAGCAGTTCTTC.

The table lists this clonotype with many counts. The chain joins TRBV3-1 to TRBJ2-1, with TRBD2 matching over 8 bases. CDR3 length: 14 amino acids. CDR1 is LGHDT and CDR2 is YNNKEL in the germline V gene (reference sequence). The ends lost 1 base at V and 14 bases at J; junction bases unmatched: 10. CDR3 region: CASSQASGTSGEFF. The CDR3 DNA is TGTGCCAGCAGCCAAGCTTCCGGGACTAGTGGGGAGTTCTTC.

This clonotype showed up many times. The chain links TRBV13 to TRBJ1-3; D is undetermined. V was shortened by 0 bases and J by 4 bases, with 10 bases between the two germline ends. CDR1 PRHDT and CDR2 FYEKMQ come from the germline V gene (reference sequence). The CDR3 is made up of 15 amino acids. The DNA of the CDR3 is TGTGCCAGCAGCTTAGGCCTGGCTGGAGGAAACACCATATATTTT. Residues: CASSLGLAGGNTIYF.

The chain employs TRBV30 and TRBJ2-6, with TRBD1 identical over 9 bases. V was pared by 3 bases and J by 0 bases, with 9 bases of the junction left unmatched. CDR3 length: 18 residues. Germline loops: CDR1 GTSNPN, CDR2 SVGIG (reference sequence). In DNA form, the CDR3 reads TGTGCCTGGAGGGCGGGGACAGGGCGATCCTCTGGGGCCAACGTCCTGACTTTC. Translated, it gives CAWRAGTGRSSGANVLTF.

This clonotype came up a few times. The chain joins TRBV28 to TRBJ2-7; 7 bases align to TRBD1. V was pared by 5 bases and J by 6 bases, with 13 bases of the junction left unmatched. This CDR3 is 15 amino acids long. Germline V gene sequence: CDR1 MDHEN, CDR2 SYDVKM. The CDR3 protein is CASSPPGQTLVEQYF. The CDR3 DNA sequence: TGTGCCAGCAGTCCCCCGGGACAGACACTTGTCGAGCAGTACTTC.

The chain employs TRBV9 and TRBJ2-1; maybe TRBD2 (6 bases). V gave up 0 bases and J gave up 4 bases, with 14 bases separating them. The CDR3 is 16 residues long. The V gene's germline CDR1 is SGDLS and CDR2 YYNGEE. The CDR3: CASSVGVDLAYNEQFF. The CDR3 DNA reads TGTGCCAGCAGCGTAGGGGTTGACCTAGCGTACAATGAGCAGTTCTTC.

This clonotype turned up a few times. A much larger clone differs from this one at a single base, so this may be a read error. CDR3 loop: CASSSGQSNTEAFF. CDR3 in DNA: TGTGCCAGCAGCTCGGGACAGTCGAACACTGAAGCTTTCTTT. This chain joins TRBV6-2 or TRBV6-3 and TRBJ1-1, with TRBD1 matching 7 bases. The CDR3 runs 14 residues. From germline, CDR1 is MNHEY and CDR2 SVGEGT. The J segment lost 1 base and the V segment lost 6 bases, leaving 5 bases of the junction unmatched.

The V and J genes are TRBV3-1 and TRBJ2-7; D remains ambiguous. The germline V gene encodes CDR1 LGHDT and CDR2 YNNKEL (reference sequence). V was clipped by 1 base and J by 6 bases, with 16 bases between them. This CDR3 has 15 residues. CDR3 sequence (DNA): TGTGCCAGCAGCCAAGGCCCCAGACTGAGAGGCGAGCAGTACTTC. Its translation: CASSQGPRLRGEQYF.